The clone carrying this T cell receptor (beta chain) showed up just a few times. The antigen is not known. This entry comes from a study of vaccination and CD4 T cells after COVID-19. Sequencing of the DNA from cultured CD4+ T cells was carried out with the Oncomine TCR Beta short-read assay. MiXCR, applied by TCRdb to the PCR reads, yields one record per CDR3 protein. The sample includes around 11,000 distinct CDR3 sequences, about 23% seen only once; the top ten take about a quarter. The treatment is: approximately 10-day PBMC culture with coronavirus spike peptide pools or control peptides (ViraFEST assay). For ViraFEST, peptide pools expanded antigen-specific T cells, after which the TCRs were sequenced. Replacement of half the medium with fresh IL-2 medium took place on days 3 and 7. This material consisted of CD4+ T cells from blood, cultured in vitro, taken before SARS-CoV-2 vaccination. The TCR sequence derives from a human donor who received a COVID-19 vaccine.

The CDR3 DNA reads TGTGCCAGCAGCGTTCGGGGGGGGGTAAGCTCTGGAAACACCATATATTTT. It codes for CASSVRGGVSSGNTIYF. This rearrangement joins TRBV7-9 to TRBJ1-3, with a possible D match to TRBD1 (5 bases). V lost 5 bases and J lost 0, with 17 bases in between. This CDR3 has 17 amino acids. CDR1 SEHNR and CDR2 FQNEAQ come from the germline V gene (reference sequence).